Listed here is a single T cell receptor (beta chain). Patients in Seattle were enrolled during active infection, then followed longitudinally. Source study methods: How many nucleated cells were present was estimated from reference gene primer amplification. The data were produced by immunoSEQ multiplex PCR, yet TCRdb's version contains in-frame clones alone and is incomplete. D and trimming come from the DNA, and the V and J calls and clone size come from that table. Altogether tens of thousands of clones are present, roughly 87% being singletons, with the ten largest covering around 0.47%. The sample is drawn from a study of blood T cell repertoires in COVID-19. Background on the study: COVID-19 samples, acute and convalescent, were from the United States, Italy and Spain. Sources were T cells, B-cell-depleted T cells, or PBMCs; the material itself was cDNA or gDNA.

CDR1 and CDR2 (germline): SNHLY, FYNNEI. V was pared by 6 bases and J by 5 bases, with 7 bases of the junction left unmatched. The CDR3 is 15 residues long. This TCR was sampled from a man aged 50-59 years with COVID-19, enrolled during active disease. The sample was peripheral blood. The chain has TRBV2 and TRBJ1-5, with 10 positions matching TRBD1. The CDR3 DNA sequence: TGTGCCAGCAGAATAAGGACAGGGGGTGATCAGCCCCAGCATTTT. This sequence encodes CASRIRTGGDQPQHF.